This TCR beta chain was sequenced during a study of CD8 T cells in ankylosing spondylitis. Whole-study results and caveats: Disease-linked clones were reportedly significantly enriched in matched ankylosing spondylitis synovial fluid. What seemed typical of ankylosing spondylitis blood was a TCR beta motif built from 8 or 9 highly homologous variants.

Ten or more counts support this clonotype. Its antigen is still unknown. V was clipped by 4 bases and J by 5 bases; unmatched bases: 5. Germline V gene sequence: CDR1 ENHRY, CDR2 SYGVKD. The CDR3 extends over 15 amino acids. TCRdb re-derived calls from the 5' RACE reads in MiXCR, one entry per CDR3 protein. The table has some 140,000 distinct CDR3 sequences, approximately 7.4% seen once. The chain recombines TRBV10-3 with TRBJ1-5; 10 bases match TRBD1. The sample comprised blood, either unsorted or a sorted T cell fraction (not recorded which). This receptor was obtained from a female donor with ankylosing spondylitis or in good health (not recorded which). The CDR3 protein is CAISARQGADQPQHF. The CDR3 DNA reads TGTGCCATCAGTGCTCGACAGGGGGCCGATCAGCCCCAGCATTTT.